The 13 T cell receptor delta chains given below trace back to one sample, sequenced in a study of γδ T cells in repeated Plasmodium falciparum infection. TCRdb called clones anew from the multiplex PCR reads with CATT. The repertoire holds over 55,000 delta-chain clones, with approximately 1.7% as singletons. Flow sorting of PBMC yielded separate Vgamma9/Vdelta2+ and Vdelta2-negative gammadelta T cell populations for bulk repertoire analysis. The sequencing sample was made of gamma-delta T cells from blood. The receptor source for this set is a pool of human donors (malaria-infected and uninfected, not separated).

This clone was counted only a few times. TCRdb records a much larger clone's protein for this DNA, with a difference at residue 8 that likely arises from a read error; the protein given is the translation of the DNA. This chain connects TRDV1 to TRDJ1; D perhaps matches TRDD3 (6 bases). CDR3 length: 21 residues. Trimming shortened V by 2 bases and J by 1 base, and 29 bases separated the two germline ends. CDR1 is TSWWSYY, CDR2 QGS, per germline. For the CDR3, the DNA is TGTGCTCTTGGGGAATTTAGCTCAGCACACCGGGGATTCAGATTCACCGATAAACTCATCTTT. It yields the protein CALGEFSSAHRGFRFTDKLIF.

This clone was observed at least ten times. This sequence joins TRDV1 and TRDJ1; TRDD3 matches 12 bases. Germline matching of the DNA provided the J gene here, since TCRdb leaves it blank. This CDR3 has 20 amino acids. With 3 bases clipped from V and 7 bases from J, the junction kept 21 bases outside the gene matches. Per the germline V gene, CDR1 is TSWWSYY and CDR2 is QGS. In DNA form, the CDR3 reads TGTGCTCTTGGGGAGGGTTTCTACTGGGGGATACCACCTCATCGGGCTAAACTCATCTTT. This sequence encodes CALGEGFYWGIPPHRAKLIF.

With regard to this clone: The amino acid sequence in TCRdb belongs to a much larger clone and departs from this DNA's translation at residue 7, likely a sequencing read error; the sequence shown is translated from the DNA. The J gene is TRDJ1, the V gene TRDV1; 7 bases line up with TRDD3. Assignment of the J gene here rests on matching the DNA to germline, because TCRdb gives none. CDR1 is TSWWSYY, CDR2 QGS, per germline. The V and J ends lost 2 bases and 0 bases, in that order; junction bases with no gene match: 18. The CDR3 runs 20 residues. Here the CDR3 DNA reads TGTGCTCTTGGGGAAGTGCCCTACGGGGTGGGGGAGCAATACACCGATAAACTCATCTTT. Its translation is CALGEVPYGVGEQYTDKLIF.

This clone was detected only a few times. The TCRdb protein, from a much larger clone, departs from this DNA's translation at residue 20, likely by read error; the protein shown derives from the DNA. The chain links TRDV1 to TRDJ1; 10 bases are shared with TRDD3. In the absence of a J gene in TCRdb, the DNA was matched to germline to assign it here. From germline, CDR1 is TSWWSYY and CDR2 QGS. The CDR3 totals 23 residues. CDR3 bases: TGTGCTCTTGGGGAACCTAACGCTTCCCGGAGATTCTTCTACTGGGGGATCACCGATAGACTCATCTTT. Encoded protein: CALGEPNASRRFFYWGITDRLIF.

This clone was observed a few times. This likely reflects a read error, since a far larger clone is one base away. Other DNA variants within this sample encode the same CDR3. The chain has TRDV2 and TRDJ1; perhaps TRDD3 as D (5 bases). As TCRdb names no J gene, one was assigned here on the basis of a DNA match to germline. The germline V and J ends were trimmed by 0 bases and 8 bases, with 9 bases remaining between them. This CDR3 region has 12 residues. The germline CDR1 and CDR2 sequences are GEAIGNYY and EKD. In DNA, the CDR3 is TGTGCCTGTGACACCGGGGGCGACAAACTCATCTTT. Translation gives CACDTGGDKLIF.

This clone was counted between two and nine times. TCRdb records a much larger clone's protein for this DNA, with a difference at residue 14 that likely arises from a read error; the protein given is the translation of the DNA. The chain recombines TRDV1 with TRDJ1, with D perhaps TRDD2 (9 bases). The J gene was not available in TCRdb and was assigned here by matching the DNA to germline segments. CDR3 length: 21 residues. Deletions cut 4 bases from V and 3 bases from J, with 33 bases between. Germline CDR1 reads TSWWSYY; CDR2 reads QGS. The CDR3 nucleotides are TGTGCTCTTGGGGCCCCTTCCTACGTATCCCTACTGGGGGGTACGGCCGATAAACTCATCTTT. Translating it yields CALGAPSYVSLLGGTADKLIF.

This clone was detected ten times or more. This DNA's translation and the protein TCRdb lists, from a much larger clone, do not match at residue 14, likely due to a read error; the protein shown is translated from the DNA. The rearrangement uses TRDV2 and TRDJ1; the D gene is possibly TRDD3 (6 bases). In germline, CDR1 is GEAIGNYY, CDR2 EKD. The CDR3 has 18 amino acids. The CDR3 sequence is CACDTVRGTQLYTYKLIF. CDR3 coding DNA: TGTGCCTGTGACACCGTCCGGGGGACCCAATTGTACACCTATAAACTCATCTTT.

This clone turned up a few times. A read error likely explains this, since a far larger clone differs by one base. The same CDR3 is also encoded by other DNA sequences in this sample. The J gene went uncalled, whereas the V gene is TRDV1; the table's D call, TRDD3, has no DNA check behind it. Germline CDR1 reads TSWWSYY; CDR2 reads QGS. This CDR3 spans 21 amino acids. The CDR3 DNA follows: TGTGCTCTTGGGGATACTAGGGGGTACTGGGGGATCACGCGGGATGACGATAAACTCATCTTC. Translation: CALGDTRGYWGITRDDDKLIF.

With respect to this clone: For this DNA, TCRdb reports the protein of a much larger clone, which diverges at residue 4, most likely from a read error; the protein presented here is translated directly from the DNA. The CDR3 here is CALVEGEGTVIPVLGIACTDKLIF. CDR3 sequence (DNA): TGTGCTCTTGTGGAAGGGGAAGGAACGGTCATTCCAGTACTGGGGATTGCCTGCACCGATAAACTCATCTTT. The chain recombines TRDV1 with TRDJ1, with TRDD3 matching over 7 bases. Germline CDR1 is TSWWSYY and CDR2 is QGS. This CDR3 region has 24 residues.

This clone was seen more than once but under ten times. A read error likely explains why the TCRdb protein, taken from a much larger clone, differs from this DNA's translation at residue 3; the protein shown is translated from the DNA. J is TRDJ1 and V is TRDV3; D unclear. The J gene is absent in TCRdb and was assigned here via DNA matching to germline. Germline CDR1 TVYSNPD, CDR2 GDNSRS (reference sequence). V lost 4 bases and J 0 bases, leaving 9 bases between the germline ends. This CDR3 is built from 12 residues. The DNA for the CDR3 is TGTGCCTCGAGACTCTACACCGATAAACTCATCTTT. Its translation is CASRLYTDKLIF.

A note on this clone: A read error likely explains why the TCRdb protein, taken from a much larger clone, differs from this DNA's translation at residue 21; the protein shown is translated from the DNA. CDR3 protein: CALGAPSSYHWGYGDHVTDKPIF. The CDR3 DNA follows: TGTGCTCTTGGGGCGCCCAGTTCCTACCACTGGGGATACGGTGATCATGTCACCGATAAACCCATCTTT. This rearrangement joins TRDV1 to TRDJ1; 9 bases match TRDD3. CDR1 is TSWWSYY, CDR2 QGS, per germline. This CDR3 spans 23 amino acids.

This clone has a handful of counts. The amino acid sequence in TCRdb belongs to a much larger clone and departs from this DNA's translation at residue 10, likely a sequencing read error; the sequence shown is translated from the DNA. This chain uses TRDV1 with TRDJ1, with a tentative D call TRDD3 (5 bases). TCRdb lists no J gene, so it was determined here by aligning the DNA to germline. CDR3 length equals 22 residues. The germline V and J ends were trimmed by 1 base and 3 bases, with 33 bases remaining between them. Germline CDR1 and CDR2: TSWWSYY and QGS. CDR3 region: CALGEPPDSAGTRPILADKLIF. The CDR3 DNA reads as TGTGCTCTTGGGGAACCCCCGGATTCCGCGGGGACTAGGCCGATTTTGGCCGATAAACTCATCTTT.

This clone was picked up a small number of times. The protein that TCRdb holds for this DNA derives from a much larger clone and differs from the translated DNA at residue 16, which likely indicates a read error; the protein shown here is translated from the DNA. The chain is built from TRDV1 and TRDJ1, with TRDD3 identical over 13 bases. V dropped 5 bases and J dropped 0; count of bases not matched to a gene: 27. The CDR3 contains 24 residues. Germline assignment: CDR1 TSWWSYY and CDR2 QGS. DNA for the CDR3: TGTGCTCTTGGGTCAAGCCTTCCTCCCTTTTACTGGGGGATACGCTCCTCTTACACCGATAAACTCATCTTT. The encoded protein is CALGSSLPPFYWGIRSSYTDKLIF.